A selection of T cell receptor beta chains follows, all from one sample in a study of T cells after yellow fever vaccination. A single record per CDR3 protein comes from TCRdb applying MiXCR to the 5' RACE reads. The data hold more than 45,000 distinct CDR3 sequences, with around 6.2% observed a single time. This material consisted of PBMCs, either bulk or a sorted T-cell subset (CD4+, CD8+, memory, or dextramer-sorted; not recorded which), taken on the day of the yellow fever booster vaccination. These receptors were collected from a man between 18 and 29 years old who received the YFV17D yellow fever vaccine. The CDR3 runs from the conserved cysteine through the conserved F or W. A D gene is named only where the DNA matches it firmly. Expanded clones are given a class, and other clones once, few, many or no size at all.

j_call clone_size v_call cdr3_length d_call cdr3_nt cdr3_aa
TRBJ1-2 many TRBV20-1 10 NA TGCAGTGCCAAGGGATACGGCTACACCTTC CSAKGYGYTF
TRBJ2-2 few TRBV15 16 NA TGTGCCACCAGCCCTTGGGCGGGGGCCCTTTCCGGGGAGCTGTTTTTT CATSPWAGALSGELFF
TRBJ2-1 many TRBV18 15 TRBD1 TGTGCCAGCTCACCTGGACAGGGACAGAGCAATGAGCAGTTCTTC CASSPGQGQSNEQFF
TRBJ1-5 many TRBV12-2 14 NA TGTGCAAGTCGCCCTGAGTCACGGTCAGGGCCCCAGCATTTT CASRPESRSGPQHF
TRBJ2-2 many TRBV20-1 15 NA TGCAGTTCCCTAGGGGCAGGTCTGGGCACCGGGGAGCTGTTTTTT CSSLGAGLGTGELFF
TRBJ2-7 NA TRBV9 14 NA TGTGCCAGCAGCGCCGGGCCGGGGAGGTACGAGCAGTACTTC CASSAGPGRYEQYF
TRBJ1-2 NA TRBV28 15 TRBD1 TGTGCCAGCAGTCCAGTGGGACAGGGGCCCTATGGCTACACCTTC CASSPVGQGPYGYTF
TRBJ2-1 many TRBV5-1 15 TRBD2 TGCGCCAGCAGCTTGAATGCGGGGGGGTACAATGAGCAGTTCTTC CASSLNAGGYNEQFF
TRBJ2-5 many TRBV15 14 TRBD1 TGTGCCACCAGCAGAACAGGGGCCCAAGAGACCCAGTACTTC CATSRTGAQETQYF
TRBJ1-4 many TRBV27 16 NA TGTGCCAGCAGTTTTTATGGACGCCTCGATGATGAAAAACTGTTTTTT CASSFYGRLDDEKLFF
TRBJ2-1 NA TRBV4-1 16 NA TGCGCCAGCAGCCAAGAGTGGACTTCCCATGGGGGTGAGCAGTTCTTC CASSQEWTSHGGEQFF
TRBJ2-3 many TRBV12-3/TRBV12-4 15 TRBD2 TGTGCCAGCAGTAGACTAGCGGCGAGCACAGATACGCAGTATTTT CASSRLAASTDTQYF
TRBJ2-5 many TRBV7-2 13 NA TGTGCCAGCAGCGCATGGATCCAAGAGACCCAGTACTTC CASSAWIQETQYF
TRBJ1-2 many TRBV7-6 12 TRBD1 TGTGCCAGCAGCACCGGACAGGGTGCCTACACCTTC CASSTGQGAYTF
TRBJ2-2 NA TRBV11-2 15 NA TGTGCCAGCAGCGGGGGACGGCGGGGCACCGGGGAGCTGTTTTTT CASSGGRRGTGELFF
TRBJ1-4 few TRBV4-1 15 NA TGCGCCAGCAGCACCTTCACTAGACCCGACGAAAAACTGTTTTTT CASSTFTRPDEKLFF
TRBJ1-1 many TRBV6-2/TRBV6-3 13 NA TGTGCCAGCACCCCCGGGGGGAACACTGAAGCTTTCTTT CASTPGGNTEAFF
TRBJ1-6 NA TRBV4-3 16 NA TGCGCCAGCAGCCAAGTTTTAGGATGGGGGGATTCACCCCTCCACTTT CASSQVLGWGDSPLHF
TRBJ2-5 many TRBV3-1 13 NA TGTGCCAGCAGCCGCAGGGCCAGGGAGACCCAGTACTTC CASSRRARETQYF
TRBJ1-1 many TRBV29-1 15 TRBD1 TGCAGCGTCCCTACGCGGACAGGGAGGAACACTGAAGCTTTCTTT CSVPTRTGRNTEAFF
TRBJ1-1 NA TRBV18 12 NA TGTGCCAGCTCACCACGAGGGCCTGAAGCTTTCTTT CASSPRGPEAFF
TRBJ2-3 many TRBV12-1 15 NA TGTGCCAGCAGCTCCCACGACAGGGGGACAGATACGCAGTATTTT CASSSHDRGTDTQYF
TRBJ2-4 many TRBV4-1 18 NA TGCGCCAGCAGCCAACAAACGCGTACAGCCTTAGCCAAAAACATTCAGTACTTC CASSQQTRTALAKNIQYF
TRBJ2-2 many TRBV4-1 16 NA TGCGCCAGCAGCCGCGGACTGGGGGCGAGCACCGGGGAGCTGTTTTTT CASSRGLGASTGELFF
TRBJ2-1 NA TRBV6-5 18 TRBD1 TGTGCCAGCAGTCCAAAGACAGGGAAGATGAGCTCCTACAATGAGCAGTTCTTC CASSPKTGKMSSYNEQFF
TRBJ1-3 many TRBV7-9 14 NA TGTGCCAGCAGCCGAACTTCAGCTGGAAACACCATATATTTT CASSRTSAGNTIYF
TRBJ2-3 many TRBV4-3 15 TRBD2 TGCGCCAGCAGCCCCGGACTAGCGGTGGCAGATACGCAGTATTTT CASSPGLAVADTQYF
TRBJ1-1 many TRBV5-1 14 NA TGCGCCAGCAGTAACAGACGGTCGAACACTGAAGCTTTCTTT CASSNRRSNTEAFF
TRBJ2-5 NA TRBV7-2 13 NA TGTGCCAGCCACGCCGAGGGTTGGGAGACCCAGTACTTC CASHAEGWETQYF
TRBJ2-3 many TRBV7-3 13 NA TGTGCCAGCAGCTTAACGGGCACAGATACGCAGTATTTT CASSLTGTDTQYF
TRBJ2-7 few TRBV30 12 NA TGTGCCTGGATGCCCTCTTCCTACGAGCAGTACTTC CAWMPSSYEQYF
TRBJ1-2 few TRBV7-9 15 TRBD1 TGTGCCAGCAGTAACTCCGGGACAGATAACTATGGCTACACCTTC CASSNSGTDNYGYTF
TRBJ2-3 few TRBV6-2/TRBV6-3 12 NA TGTGCCAGCAGCCCGGGGCCTATACCGCAGTATTTT CASSPGPIPQYF
TRBJ2-5 few TRBV7-2 16 TRBD2 TGTGCCAGCAGCTTAGTAGCGGGGGGCCCCCAAGAGACCCAGTACTTC CASSLVAGGPQETQYF
TRBJ2-2 NA TRBV7-9 13 TRBD1 TGTGCCAGCAGCTCCTGGACAGGGCGGGAGCTGTTTTTT CASSSWTGRELFF
TRBJ2-6 few TRBV29-1 17 TRBD1 TGCAGCGTTGTCTTGGACAGGGCCGACACTGGGGCCAACGTCCTGACTTTC CSVVLDRADTGANVLTF
TRBJ1-2 NA TRBV6-5 11 NA TGTGCCAGCAGGAAGGGGTATGGCTACACCTTC CASRKGYGYTF
TRBJ2-7 few TRBV4-1 17 NA TGCGCCAGCAGCCAAGATCCGATCCCCTTCGCCCCTAACGAGCAGTACTTC CASSQDPIPFAPNEQYF
TRBJ2-5 few TRBV14 15 NA TGTGCCAGCAGCCAGTTCCGGGATGAGTGGGAGACCCAGTACTTC CASSQFRDEWETQYF
TRBJ2-7 few TRBV12-3/TRBV12-4 14 NA TGTGCCAGCAGTTTCGAGGGGCAGGGCCACGAGCAGTACTTC CASSFEGQGHEQYF
TRBJ2-7 NA TRBV23-1 15 NA TGCGCCAGCAGTCAACGGCAGCCCGATGGCTACGAGCAGTACTTC CASSQRQPDGYEQYF
TRBJ1-5 NA TRBV6-5 15 NA TGTGCCAGCAGCCCAGGCCCGGGGAGCAATCAGCCCCAGCATTTT CASSPGPGSNQPQHF
TRBJ2-2 few TRBV2 15 TRBD1 TGTGCCAGCAGGGAACAGGGGGCGAACACCGGGGAGCTGTTTTTT CASREQGANTGELFF
TRBJ2-3 many TRBV6-6 16 NA TGTGCCAGCAGTCTCACTAGACATCCGAGCACAGATACGCAGTATTTT CASSLTRHPSTDTQYF
TRBJ1-1 many TRBV10-2 12 NA TGCGCCAGCAGTGAAGGGGGCACTGAAGCTTTCTTT CASSEGGTEAFF